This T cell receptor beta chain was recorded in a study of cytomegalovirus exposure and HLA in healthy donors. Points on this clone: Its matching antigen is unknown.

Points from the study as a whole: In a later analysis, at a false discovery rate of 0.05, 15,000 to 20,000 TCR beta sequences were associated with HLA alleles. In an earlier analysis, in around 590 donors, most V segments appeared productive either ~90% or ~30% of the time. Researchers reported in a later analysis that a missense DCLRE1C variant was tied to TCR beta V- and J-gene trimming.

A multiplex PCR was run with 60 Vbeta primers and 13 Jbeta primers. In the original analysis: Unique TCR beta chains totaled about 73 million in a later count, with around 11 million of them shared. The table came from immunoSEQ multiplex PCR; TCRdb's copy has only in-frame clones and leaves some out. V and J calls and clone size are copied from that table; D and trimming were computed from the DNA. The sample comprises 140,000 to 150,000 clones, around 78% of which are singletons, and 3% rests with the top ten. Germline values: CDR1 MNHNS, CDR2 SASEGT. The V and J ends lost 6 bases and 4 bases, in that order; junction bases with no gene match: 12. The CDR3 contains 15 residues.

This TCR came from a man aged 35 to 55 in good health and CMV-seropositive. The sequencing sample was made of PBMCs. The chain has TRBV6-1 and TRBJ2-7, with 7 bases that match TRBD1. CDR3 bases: TGTGCCAGCAGACTGGGACAGTGGGCCCAATACGAGCAGTACTTC. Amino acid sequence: CASRLGQWAQYEQYF.